This T cell receptor beta chain was observed in a study of T cells in localized non-small cell lung cancer. This CDR3 region has 15 residues. V shed 6 bases and J shed 8 bases, with 19 bases lying between them. The germline gives CDR1 MGHDK, CDR2 SYGVNS. Points from the study as a whole: Uninvolved neighboring lung showed the greatest T cell clonality, exceeding tumor. With higher T cell density in blood came longer overall survival. A median roughly 57 of the top 100 tumor clones appeared in adjacent lung.

As regards this clone: Its antigen is still unknown.

The repertoire was sequenced with immunoSEQ multiplex PCR; TCRdb's copy has only in-frame clones and lacks some. This table has fewer than 40,000 clones, about nine tenths appearing once. This receptor was taken from a male donor older than 55 with stage III lung adenocarcinoma. Sequencing used peripheral blood, obtained before any cancer treatment. The chain uses TRBV25-1 and TRBJ1-4; D is unclear. CDR3 in DNA: TGTGCCAGCAGCCTCACCCGGGAGGCCTCGGAAAAACTGTTTTTT. Protein sequence: CASSLTREASEKLFF.